This T cell receptor (beta chain) was observed in a study of blood T cell repertoires in COVID-19. Germline V gene data show CDR1 as SGDLS and CDR2 as YYNGEE. This CDR3 has 19 residues. Losses at the gene ends were 0 bases for V and 4 bases for J; bases not matched to a gene: 12. The table lists this clone with a few counts. As handled by the study authors: The assay estimated nucleated cells by amplifying reference gene primers. Data came from immunoSEQ multiplex PCR; TCRdb stores just in-frame clones and leaves some out. V and J calls plus clone size are reproduced from that table; the DNA served to infer D and trimming. This table has about 24,000 clones, about four fifths appearing once.

The material sequenced was peripheral blood. The clonotype comes from a man in his forties or fifties with COVID-19, enrolled during active disease. The rearrangement uses TRBV9 and TRBJ2-6, with 8 bases that match TRBD1. This chain's CDR3 is CASSVVGDRPGLGANVLTF. Written as DNA, the CDR3 is TGTGCCAGCAGCGTAGTTGGGGACAGGCCAGGGTTGGGGGCCAACGTCCTGACTTTC.